This T cell receptor (beta chain) was recovered during a study of shared clonotypes between healthy human individuals. Germline V gene sequence: CDR1 LNHDA, CDR2 SQIVND (reference sequence). This CDR3 comprises 16 residues. V shed 4 bases and J 4 bases; nucleotides not matched to a gene: 9. Genomic DNA of each subset was evenly split across several immunoSEQ plates. Ten immunoSEQ deep assay plates were used by the authors to sequence unsorted PBMC DNA. TCRdb keeps only in-frame clones here, not all; method: immunoSEQ multiplex PCR. There are some 470,000 clones in the sample; over 65% occur only once, and around 13% lies in the top ten.

The material sequenced was PBMCs. The V call is TRBV19, the J call TRBJ2-1; TRBD2 matches 8 bases. The clonotype originates from a woman aged 40 to 50 in good health. Some clones in this sample may be carry-over from other donors' samples. The CDR3 is CASSTPGGAGYNEQFF. CDR3 bases: TGTGCCAGTAGTACGCCCGGGGGGGCGGGATACAATGAGCAGTTCTTC.